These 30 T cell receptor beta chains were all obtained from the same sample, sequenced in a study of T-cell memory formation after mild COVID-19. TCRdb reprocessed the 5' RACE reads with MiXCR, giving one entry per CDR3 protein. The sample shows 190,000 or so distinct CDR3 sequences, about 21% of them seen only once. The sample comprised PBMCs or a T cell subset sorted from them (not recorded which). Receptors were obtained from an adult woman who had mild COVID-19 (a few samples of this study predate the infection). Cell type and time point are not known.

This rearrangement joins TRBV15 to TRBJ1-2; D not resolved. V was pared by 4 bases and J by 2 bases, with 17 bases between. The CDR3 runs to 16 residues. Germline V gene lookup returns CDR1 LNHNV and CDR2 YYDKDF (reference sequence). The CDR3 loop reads CATSTYGLLMNYGYTF. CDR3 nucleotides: TGTGCCACCAGCACTTACGGACTACTGATGAACTATGGCTACACCTTC.

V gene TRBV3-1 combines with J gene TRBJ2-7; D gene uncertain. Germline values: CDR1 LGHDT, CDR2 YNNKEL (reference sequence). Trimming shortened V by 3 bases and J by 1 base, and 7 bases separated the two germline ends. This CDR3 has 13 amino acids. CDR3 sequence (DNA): TGTGCCAGCAGCCAGCCGGTTTCCTACGAGCAGTACTTC. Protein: CASSQPVSYEQYF.

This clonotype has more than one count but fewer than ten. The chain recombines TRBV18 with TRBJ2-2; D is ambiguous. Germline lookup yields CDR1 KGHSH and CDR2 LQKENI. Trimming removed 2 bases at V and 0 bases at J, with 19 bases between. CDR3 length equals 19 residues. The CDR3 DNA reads TGTGCCAGCTCACCAACGCCCGGTACTACCGGGTCGAACACCGGGGAGCTGTTTTTT. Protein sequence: CASSPTPGTTGSNTGELFF.

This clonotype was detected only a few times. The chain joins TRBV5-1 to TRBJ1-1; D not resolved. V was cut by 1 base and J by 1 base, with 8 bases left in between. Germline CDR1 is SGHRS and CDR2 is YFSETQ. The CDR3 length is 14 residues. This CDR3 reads CASSLYSGNTEAFF. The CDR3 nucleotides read TGCGCCAGCAGCTTGTATTCCGGGAACACTGAAGCTTTCTTT. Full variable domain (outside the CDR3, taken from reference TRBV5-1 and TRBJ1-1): KAGVTQTPRYLIKTRGQQVTLSCSPISGHRSVSWYQQTPGQGLQFLFEYFSETQRNKGNFPGRFSGRQFSNSRSEMNVSTLELGDSALYLCASSLYSGNTEAFFGQGTRLTVV.

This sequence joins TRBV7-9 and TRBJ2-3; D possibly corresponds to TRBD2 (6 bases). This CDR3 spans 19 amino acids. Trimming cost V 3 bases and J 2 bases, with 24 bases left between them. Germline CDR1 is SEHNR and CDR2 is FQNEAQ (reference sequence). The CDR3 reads CASSFRFSILGGTTDTQYF. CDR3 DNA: TGTGCCAGCAGCTTTCGATTTAGTATTCTGGGGGGAACCACAGATACGCAGTATTTT.

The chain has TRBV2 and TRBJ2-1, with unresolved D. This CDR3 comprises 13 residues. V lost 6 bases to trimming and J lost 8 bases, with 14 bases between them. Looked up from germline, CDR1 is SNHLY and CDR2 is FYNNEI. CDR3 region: CASSPAGPHEQFF. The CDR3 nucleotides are TGTGCCAGCAGCCCTGCAGGCCCCCATGAGCAGTTCTTC.

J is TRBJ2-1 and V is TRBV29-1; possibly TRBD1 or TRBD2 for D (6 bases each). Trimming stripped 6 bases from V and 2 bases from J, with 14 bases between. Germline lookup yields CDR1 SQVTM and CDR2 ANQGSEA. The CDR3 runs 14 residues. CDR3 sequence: CSVLGGWAYNEQFF. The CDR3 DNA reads TGCAGCGTCCTAGGGGGGTGGGCCTACAATGAGCAGTTCTTC.

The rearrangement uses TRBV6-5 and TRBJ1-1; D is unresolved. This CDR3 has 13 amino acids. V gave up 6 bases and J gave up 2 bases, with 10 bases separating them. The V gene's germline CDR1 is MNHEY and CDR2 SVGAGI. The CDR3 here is CASRPQSNTEAFF. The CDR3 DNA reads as TGTGCCAGCAGACCTCAGAGCAACACTGAAGCTTTCTTT.

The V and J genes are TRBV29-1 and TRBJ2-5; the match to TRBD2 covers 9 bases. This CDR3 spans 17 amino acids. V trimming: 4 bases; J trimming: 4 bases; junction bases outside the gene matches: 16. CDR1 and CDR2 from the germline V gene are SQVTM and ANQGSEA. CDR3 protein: CSVANLAGVPGGETQYF. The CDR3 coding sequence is TGCAGCGTTGCCAATTTAGCGGGAGTACCGGGGGGAGAGACCCAGTACTTC.

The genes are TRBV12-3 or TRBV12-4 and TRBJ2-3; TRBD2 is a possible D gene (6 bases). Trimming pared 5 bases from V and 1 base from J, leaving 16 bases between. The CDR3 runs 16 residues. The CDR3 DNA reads TGTGCCAGCAGTCTGCTTGGGAGGAGCGGCACAGATACGCAGTATTTT. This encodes CASSLLGRSGTDTQYF.

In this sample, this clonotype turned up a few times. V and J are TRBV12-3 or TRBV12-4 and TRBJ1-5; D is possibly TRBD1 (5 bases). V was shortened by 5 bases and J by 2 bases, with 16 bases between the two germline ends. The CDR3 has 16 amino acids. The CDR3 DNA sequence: TGTGCCAGCAGTCTGGTGGCGACAGAGGGCAATCAGCCCCAGCATTTT. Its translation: CASSLVATEGNQPQHF.

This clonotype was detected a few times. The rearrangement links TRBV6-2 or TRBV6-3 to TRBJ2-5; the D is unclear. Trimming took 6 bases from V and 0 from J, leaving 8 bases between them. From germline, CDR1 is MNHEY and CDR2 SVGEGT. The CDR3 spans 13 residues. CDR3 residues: CASSPRYQETQYF. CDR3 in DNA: TGTGCCAGCAGCCCTCGATACCAAGAGACCCAGTACTTC.

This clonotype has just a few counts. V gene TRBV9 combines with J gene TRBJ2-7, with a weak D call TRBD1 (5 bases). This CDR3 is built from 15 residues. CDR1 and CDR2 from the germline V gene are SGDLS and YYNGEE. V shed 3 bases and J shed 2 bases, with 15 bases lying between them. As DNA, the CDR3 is TGTGCCAGCAGCGCCGATACAGGAGTCACCTACGAGCAGTACTTC. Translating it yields CASSADTGVTYEQYF. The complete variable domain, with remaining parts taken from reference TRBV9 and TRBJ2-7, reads DSGVTQTPKHLITATGQRVTLRCSPRSGDLSVYWYQQSLDQGLQFLIQYYNGEERAKGNILERFSAQQFPDLHSELNLSSLELGDSALYFCASSADTGVTYEQYFGPGTRLTVT.

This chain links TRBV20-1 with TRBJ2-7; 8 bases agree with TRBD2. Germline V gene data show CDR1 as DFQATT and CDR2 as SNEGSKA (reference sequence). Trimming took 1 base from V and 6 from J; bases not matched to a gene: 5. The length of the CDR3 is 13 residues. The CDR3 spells CSARVAGWSEQYF. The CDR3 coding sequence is TGCAGTGCTAGAGTAGCGGGGTGGTCCGAGCAGTACTTC.

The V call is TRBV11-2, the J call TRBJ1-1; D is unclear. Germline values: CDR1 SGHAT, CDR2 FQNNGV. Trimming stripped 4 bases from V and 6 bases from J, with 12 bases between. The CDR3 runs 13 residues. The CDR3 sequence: CASSSKMTSEAFF. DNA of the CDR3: TGTGCCAGCAGCTCCAAGATGACGTCTGAAGCTTTCTTT.

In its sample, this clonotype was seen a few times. The CDR3 region has the DNA TGTGCCAGCAGTGAAGAGGGGGGGGGCCTCTACGAGCAGTACTTC. It encodes CASSEEGGGLYEQYF. This chain connects TRBV6-1 to TRBJ2-7; the D gene is possibly TRBD2 (7 bases). The germline gives CDR1 MNHNS, CDR2 SASEGT. V shed 1 base and J shed 3 bases, with 13 bases lying between them. CDR3 length equals 15 residues.

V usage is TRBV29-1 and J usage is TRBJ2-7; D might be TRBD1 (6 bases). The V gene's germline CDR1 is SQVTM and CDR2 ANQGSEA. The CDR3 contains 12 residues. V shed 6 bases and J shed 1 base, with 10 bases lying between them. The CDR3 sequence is CSVATGSYEQYF. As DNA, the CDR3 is TGCAGCGTCGCCACAGGGTCCTACGAGCAGTACTTC.

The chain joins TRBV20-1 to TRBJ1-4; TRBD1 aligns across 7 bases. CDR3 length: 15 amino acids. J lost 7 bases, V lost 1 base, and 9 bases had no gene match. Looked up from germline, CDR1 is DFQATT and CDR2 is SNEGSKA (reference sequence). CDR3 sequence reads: CSARGWERGREKLFF. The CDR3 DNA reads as TGCAGTGCTAGAGGATGGGAGAGGGGGCGTGAAAAACTGTTTTTT.

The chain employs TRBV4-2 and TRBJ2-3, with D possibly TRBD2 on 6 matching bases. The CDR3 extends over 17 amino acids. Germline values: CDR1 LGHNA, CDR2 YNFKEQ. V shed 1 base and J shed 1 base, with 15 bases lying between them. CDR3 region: CASSQGSGGLGTDTQYF. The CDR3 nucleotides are TGTGCCAGCAGCCAAGGGTCCGGGGGATTAGGCACAGATACGCAGTATTTT.

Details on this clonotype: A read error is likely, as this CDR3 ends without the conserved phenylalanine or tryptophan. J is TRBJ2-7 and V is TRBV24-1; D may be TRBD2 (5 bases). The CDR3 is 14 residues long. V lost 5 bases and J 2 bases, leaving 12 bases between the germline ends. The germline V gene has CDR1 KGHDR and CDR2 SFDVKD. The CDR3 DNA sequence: TGTGCCACCAGTGCTAGCCCTCCGGCCTACGAGCAGTACTTA. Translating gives CATSASPPAYEQYL.

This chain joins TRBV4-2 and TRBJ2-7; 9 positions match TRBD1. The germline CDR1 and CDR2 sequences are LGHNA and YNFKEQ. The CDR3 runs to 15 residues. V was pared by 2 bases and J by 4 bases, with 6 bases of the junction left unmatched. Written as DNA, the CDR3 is TGTGCCAGCAGCCAAACGGTGGGGACAGGGTACGAGCAGTACTTC. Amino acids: CASSQTVGTGYEQYF.

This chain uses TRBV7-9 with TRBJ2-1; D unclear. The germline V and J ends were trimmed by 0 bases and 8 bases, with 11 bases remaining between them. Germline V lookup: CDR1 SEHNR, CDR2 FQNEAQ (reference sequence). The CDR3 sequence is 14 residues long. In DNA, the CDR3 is TGTGCCAGCAGCTTAGCTTCGGGTAACGATGAGCAGTTCTTC. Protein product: CASSLASGNDEQFF.

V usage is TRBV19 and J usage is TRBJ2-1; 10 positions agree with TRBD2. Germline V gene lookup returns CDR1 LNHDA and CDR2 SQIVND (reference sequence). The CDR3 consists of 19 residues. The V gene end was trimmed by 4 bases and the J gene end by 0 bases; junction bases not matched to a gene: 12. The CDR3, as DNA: TGTGCCAGTAGTACCCGTGGACTAGCGGACTGGAGCTCCTACAATGAGCAGTTCTTC. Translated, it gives CASSTRGLADWSSYNEQFF.

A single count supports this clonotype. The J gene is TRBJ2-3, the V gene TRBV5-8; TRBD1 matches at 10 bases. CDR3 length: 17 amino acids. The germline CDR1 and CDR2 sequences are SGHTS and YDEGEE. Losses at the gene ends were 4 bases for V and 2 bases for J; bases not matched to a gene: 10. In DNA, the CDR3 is TGTGCCAGCAGCCTTCCTTTGGGACAGGGGATCACAGATACGCAGTATTTT. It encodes CASSLPLGQGITDTQYF.

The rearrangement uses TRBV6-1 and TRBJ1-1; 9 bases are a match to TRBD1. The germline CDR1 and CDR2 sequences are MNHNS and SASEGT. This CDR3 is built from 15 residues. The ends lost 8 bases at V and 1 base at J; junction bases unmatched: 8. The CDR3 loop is CASGYGDRANTEAFF. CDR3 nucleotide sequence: TGTGCCAGCGGTTACGGGGACAGGGCGAACACTGAAGCTTTCTTT.

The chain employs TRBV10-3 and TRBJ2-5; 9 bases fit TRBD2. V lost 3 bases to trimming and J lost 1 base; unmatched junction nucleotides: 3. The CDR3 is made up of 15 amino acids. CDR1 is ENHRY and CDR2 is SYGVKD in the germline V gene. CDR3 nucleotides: TGTGCCATCAGTGATAGCGGGGGCGGCCAAGAGACCCAGTACTTC. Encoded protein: CAISDSGGGQETQYF.

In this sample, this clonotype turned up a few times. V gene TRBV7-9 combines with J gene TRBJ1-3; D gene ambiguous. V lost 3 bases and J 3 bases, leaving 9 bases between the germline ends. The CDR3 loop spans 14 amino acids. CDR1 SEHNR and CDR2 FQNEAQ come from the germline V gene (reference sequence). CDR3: CASSFAGNGNTIYF. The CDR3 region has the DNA TGTGCCAGCAGCTTTGCGGGTAATGGAAACACCATATATTTT.

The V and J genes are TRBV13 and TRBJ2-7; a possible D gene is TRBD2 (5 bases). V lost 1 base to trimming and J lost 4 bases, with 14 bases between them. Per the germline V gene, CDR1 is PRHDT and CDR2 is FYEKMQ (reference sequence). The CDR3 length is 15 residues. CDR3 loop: CASSLAWQRTYEQYF. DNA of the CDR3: TGTGCCAGCAGCTTAGCGTGGCAGAGGACTTACGAGCAGTACTTC.

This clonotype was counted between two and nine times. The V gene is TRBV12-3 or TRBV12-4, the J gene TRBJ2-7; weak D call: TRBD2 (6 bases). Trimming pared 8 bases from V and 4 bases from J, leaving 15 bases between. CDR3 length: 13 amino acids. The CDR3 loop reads CASGPGLIYEQYF. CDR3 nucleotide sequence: TGTGCCAGCGGCCCGGGACTTATATACGAGCAGTACTTC.

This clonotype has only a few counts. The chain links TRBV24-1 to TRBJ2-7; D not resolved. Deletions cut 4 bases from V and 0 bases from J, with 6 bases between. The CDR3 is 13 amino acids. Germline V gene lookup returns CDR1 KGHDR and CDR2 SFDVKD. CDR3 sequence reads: CATSESSSYEQYF. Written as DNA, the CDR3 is TGTGCCACCAGTGAATCGAGCTCCTACGAGCAGTACTTC.